This TCR beta chain was captured by sequencing in a study of regulatory T cells in long-lasting Graves disease listed by TCRdb under 2021. Describing the broader study: To count as having persistent Graves' disease, a patient had to have received antithyroid drug treatment for over 5 years with TSH receptor autoantibodies remaining persistently positive. On average, persistent Graves' disease patients in the clinical cohort had been on antithyroid drugs for around ten years. The study was registered as a clinical trial and conducted in China. This study used TCR sequencing and RNA sequencing of peripheral blood to compare persistent Graves' disease patients against newly diagnosed Graves' disease patients. A total of around 35 samples underwent TCR sequencing: some 13 from persistent and about 20 from newly diagnosed Graves' disease patients. Study-level results and caveats: Persistent Graves' disease patients showed lower TCR Shannon entropy and fewer highly expanded clones than newly diagnosed patients, suggesting clonal expansion. TRBV28, TRBJ1-2 and TRBJ2-5 were preferentially used in persistent disease, while TRBV20-1 and TRBJ2-1 were favored in newly diagnosed disease. Only the TCR beta chain was sequenced and analyzed. Because the primary lesion, thyroid tissue, could not be accessed, the study looked at peripheral blood alone. As a limitation, the authors acknowledged that the small sample size may reduce accuracy. Persistent patients shared more public clonotypes among themselves (roughly 2,700) than newly diagnosed patients did (roughly 920).

Library generation was performed with multiplex PCR. The instrument given in TCRdb is Illumina HiSeq 4000. iRepertoire HTBI primers and Arm-PCR amplification of CDR3 regions were used to construct TCR beta libraries. Before sequencing, the PCR products underwent gel purification. In the source study's methods: Across samples, around 62 TRBV and 13 to 15 TRBJ segments were identified and used for gene usage analysis of CDR3 amino acid clonotypes. Filtered high-quality paired reads were merged into contigs using COPE and FqMerger. BLAST was used to align contigs to IMGT TRBV, TRBD and TRBJ reference genes, and CDR3 was defined according to IMGT. Highly expanded clones were defined as clonotypes with a frequency above 0.1%. Shannon entropy served as the measure of repertoire diversity, while the Gini coefficient captured V-J evenness. A clonotype found in more than one individual was treated as public. TCRdb reanalyzed the raw reads on its own, using fastp at Q25 for trimming and MiXCR for clone calling, and kept in-frame beta chains. CDR3 protein duplicates are merged, each entry listing the most common genes and DNA. TCRdb, not the original authors, processed these V and J calls. The table for this sample lists roughly 430,000 distinct CDR3 sequences; roughly 21% of them were counted only once. Around an eighth of the sample goes to the ten largest clones.

Interpreted using the paper, the time point label stands for: persistent/refractory GD, antithyroid drugs over 5 years with positive TRAb. For both TCR sequencing and RNA sequencing, RNA was extracted from PBMCs using TRIzol. The diagnosis of Graves' disease followed American Thyroid Association guidelines. Patients for the study were recruited at an endocrinology department in Xi'an, China. From each patient, 7.5 to 9.5 milliliters of peripheral blood was collected into an EDTA anticoagulant tube. Ficoll Paque Plus density gradient separation was used to isolate PBMCs, and no further T cell sorting was performed. RNA quality was checked with an Agilent 2100 Bioanalyzer and agarose gel, and concentration with a NanoDrop 2000. On this clonotype itself: The specificity of this receptor is unknown. It has no much larger one-base neighbor in the sample; base qualities were not kept.

Reading from cysteine to phenylalanine, the CDR3 counts 14 amino acids. Just CDR3 DNA is preserved here, 42 bases in frame from base 1. The germline V gene yields MNHEY for CDR1 and SVGEGT for CDR2. The germline ends are 16 bases apart after V is trimmed by 5 bases and J by 8 bases. This receptor chain uses TRBV6-2 or TRBV6-3 and TRBJ2-4; TRBD1 is a possible D gene, resting on 6 matching bases. The starting material was peripheral blood mononuclear cells (PBMCs), obtained when the disease was refractory, from a patient treated with antithyroid drugs. This TCR was sampled from a female donor with Graves disease. Here the CDR3 is given as CASSVGHRKDIQYF. The sequence in DNA is TGTGCCAGCAGTGTGGGACACAGAAAGGACATTCAGTACTTC.